The sequence of this TCR beta chain was determined in a study of T cell changes during pregnancy in multiple sclerosis (dated by TCRdb to the late 2010s). Study-wide context: Changes in the T cell repertoire over the course of pregnancy were examined in this study in women with multiple sclerosis.

Points on this clone: This receptor's antigen is unknown. Base qualities are not recorded, but no much larger clone differs from it by a single base.

The library was generated by the immunoSEQ multiplex PCR assay. The source is immuneACCESS, and TCRdb retained only in-frame sequences with V and J called. Part of the clones is not carried over; for the studies checked, unresolved V genes explain less than half of this, and the remainder is unexplained. For this sample there are roughly 70,000 clones; approximately 91% appear just once. The top ten clonotypes cover less than 3.5% of the sample. Taken from the germline V gene, the CDR1 and CDR2 loops are SGHRS and YFSETQ. From the cysteine through the phenylalanine, the CDR3 covers 15 amino acids. Only CDR3 DNA remains: 45 bases, in frame from the first base. V is cut back by 5 bases and J by 5 bases, with 8 bases in the junction unmatched.

The sequence was obtained from a female donor with multiple sclerosis, enrolled in a pregnancy study. The sequences come from peripheral blood, collected before pregnancy. The chain joins TRBV5-1 to TRBJ2-5; a stretch of 11 junction bases matches TRBD2. The CDR3 reads as follows: CASRLAGGPEETQYF. The DNA sequence reads TGCGCCAGCAGATTAGCGGGGGGGCCCGAGGAGACCCAGTACTTC.